The present entry profiles one T cell receptor beta chain with its context. Its antigen is not known. The data stem from a study of cytomegalovirus exposure and HLA in healthy donors. The study's findings and limits: A few CMV-associated chains proved CMV antigen-specific in vitro. While the bulk of TCR sequences proved rare, some public TCRs turned up in many donors. Reportedly, cytomegalovirus status was diagnosed with high sensitivity and specificity. The listing of about 150 TCR beta chains classed them as cytomegalovirus-associated.

Libraries were prepared by immunoSEQ multiplex PCR; TCRdb keeps only in-frame clonotypes and omits some of them. The top ten hold around 1% of the sample, which has under 300,000 clones, 70% to 90% seen once. Trimming took 7 bases from V and 5 from J; bases not matched to a gene: 5. The CDR3 contains 13 residues. Germline values: CDR1 GTSNPN, CDR2 SVGIG (reference sequence). The J gene is TRBJ2-2, the V gene TRBV30; 9 positions agree with TRBD1. This sequence originates from a woman younger than 30 in good health and CMV-seronegative. Material: PBMCs. The DNA for the CDR3 is TGTGCCTTACACAGGGGGCGAACCGGGGAGCTGTTTTTT. Its protein is CALHRGRTGELFF.